This entry lists 13 T cell receptor beta chains sequenced from one sample in a study of CD8+ T cells in alopecia areata. Documented treatment: oral pan-JAK inhibitor, 5-10 mg twice daily. Once RNA had been extracted, it was reverse transcribed into cDNA to act as the sequencing template. The assay was immunoSEQ multiplex PCR, and TCRdb's table has in-frame clones only and misses some. The sample lists about 200,000 clones, 55% to 70% occurring once. This material consisted of CD4+ T cells sorted from blood, taken at week 24, from a patient treated with tofacitinib. These receptors came from a human donor with alopecia areata.

The V call is TRBV25-1, the J call TRBJ2-5; 13 nucleotides agree with TRBD2. Trimming cost V 5 bases and J 2 bases; bases outside gene matches: 5. This CDR3 is built from 16 residues. Germline CDR1 and CDR2: MGHDK and SYGVNS. The CDR3 sequence is CASSWTSGSWQETQYF. In nucleotides, the CDR3 is TGTGCCAGCAGTTGGACTAGCGGGAGTTGGCAAGAGACCCAGTACTTC.

This clone was counted a single time. The V call is TRBV5-1, the J call TRBJ2-1; TRBD1 matches 9 bases. The V segment lost 4 bases and the J segment 8 bases; nucleotides outside the gene matches: 7. CDR3 length: 14 residues. Germline assignment: CDR1 SGHRS and CDR2 YFSETQ. CDR3 in amino acids: CASSGGQGFDEQFF. Here the CDR3 DNA reads TGCGCCAGCAGCGGGGGACAGGGTTTTGATGAGCAGTTCTTC.

CDR3 protein: CSAHDRGTEAFF. Written as DNA, the CDR3 is TGCAGCGCCCACGACAGGGGTACTGAAGCTTTCTTT. J is TRBJ1-1 and V is TRBV29-1, with 8 bases lining up with TRBD1. With 7 bases clipped from V and 5 bases from J, the junction kept 6 bases outside the gene matches. CDR1 is SQVTM and CDR2 is ANQGSEA in the germline V gene. The CDR3 totals 12 residues.

The chain recombines TRBV27 with TRBJ2-7; D is unclear. The ends were cut back, 2 bases at V and 2 bases at J, with 16 bases in the middle. The CDR3 length is 16 residues. The germline V gene has CDR1 MNHEY and CDR2 SMNVEV (reference sequence). Written as DNA, the CDR3 is TGTGCCAGCAGTTTAAATCCCTCATCCCCGGCCTACGAGCAGTACTTC. Protein product: CASSLNPSSPAYEQYF.

Only a few counts were recorded for this clone. The J gene is TRBJ2-5, the V gene TRBV29-1; D remains unclear. V dropped 6 bases and J dropped 5 bases, with 13 bases sitting between them. Germline CDR1 SQVTM, CDR2 ANQGSEA. The CDR3 runs to 12 residues. The CDR3 nucleotides are TGCAGCGTCTTGACAATAGGGGAGACCCAGTACTTC. It is translated as CSVLTIGETQYF.

This clone was counted many times. The V gene is TRBV28, the J gene TRBJ2-3; D gene ambiguous. V lost 5 bases, J lost 2 bases, and 11 bases lay in between. This CDR3 spans 14 amino acids. The germline V gene encodes CDR1 MDHEN and CDR2 SYDVKM. CDR3 in DNA: TGTGCCAGCAGTCCGATGGGCAACACAGATACGCAGTATTTT. The encoded protein is CASSPMGNTDTQYF.

The chain employs TRBV9 and TRBJ2-1, with D unresolved. This CDR3 spans 13 amino acids. Germline V gene lookup returns CDR1 SGDLS and CDR2 YYNGEE. V shed 0 bases and J shed 6 bases, with 7 bases lying between them. The CDR3 region is CASSVEAFNEQFF. CDR3 nucleotide sequence: TGTGCCAGCAGCGTAGAGGCATTCAATGAGCAGTTCTTC.

CDR3 coding DNA: TGTGCCAGCACCAGCCTAGTCGCCACGGACGAGCAGTACTTC. Translating it yields CASTSLVATDEQYF. V usage is TRBV28 and J usage is TRBJ2-7; D is uncertain. This CDR3 region has 14 residues. CDR1 is MDHEN and CDR2 is SYDVKM in the germline V gene. Trimming shortened V by 7 bases and J by 5 bases, and 18 bases separated the two germline ends. The full variable domain, with the rest looked up from reference TRBV28 and TRBJ2-7, is DVKVTQSSRYLVKRTGEKVFLECVQDMDHENMFWYRQDPGLGLRLIYFSYDVKMKEKGDIPEGYSVSREKKERFSLILESASTNQTSMYLCASTSLVATDEQYFGPGTRLTVT.

This clone was recorded only once. The chain has TRBV14 and TRBJ1-1; D unresolved. This CDR3 is 15 amino acids long. CDR1 and CDR2 (germline): SGHDN, FVKESK. V lost 0 bases and J 1 base, leaving 9 bases between the germline ends. Here the CDR3 DNA reads TGTGCCAGCAGCCAAGATCCCAACAGGAACACTGAAGCTTTCTTT. Translation gives CASSQDPNRNTEAFF.

This clone was recorded only once. The chain carries TRBV30 and TRBJ2-4; D is ambiguous. In germline, CDR1 is GTSNPN, CDR2 SVGIG (reference sequence). Trimming removed 0 bases from V and 7 bases from J, with 10 bases in between. CDR3 length: 13 residues. This CDR3 is CAWSVMARNIQYF. Here the CDR3 DNA reads TGTGCCTGGAGTGTAATGGCCCGGAACATTCAGTACTTC.

The V and J genes are TRBV5-4 and TRBJ2-5; TRBD2 matches at 8 bases. Germline loops: CDR1 SGHNT, CDR2 YYREEE (reference sequence). J lost 4 bases, V lost 4 bases, and 12 bases had no gene match. This CDR3 spans 16 amino acids. CDR3 amino acids: CASSLPAGASRETQYF. The CDR3 region has the DNA TGTGCCAGCAGCCTGCCAGCGGGGGCCTCTAGAGAGACCCAGTACTTC.

The chain combines TRBV29-1 with TRBJ2-3, with 10 bases aligning to TRBD2. The CDR3 extends over 15 amino acids. Germline loops: CDR1 SQVTM, CDR2 ANQGSEA. V dropped 7 bases and J dropped 5; count of bases not matched to a gene: 12. The CDR3 spells CSAGVLAGAGDTQYF. DNA for the CDR3: TGCAGCGCCGGGGTCCTAGCGGGAGCTGGAGATACGCAGTATTTT.

As regards this clone: The sample has other DNA sequences that encode this CDR3 too. The chain carries TRBV9 and TRBJ2-3; 7 bases map to TRBD2. Germline CDR1 SGDLS, CDR2 YYNGEE. The CDR3 runs 14 residues. V was clipped by 5 bases and J by 1 base; unmatched bases: 4. CDR3 amino acids: CASSVLAGTDTQYF. CDR3 bases: TGTGCCAGCAGTGTTCTAGCGGGCACAGATACGCAGTATTTT. Full variable domain (rest looked up from reference TRBV9 and TRBJ2-3): DSGVTQTPKHLITATGQRVTLRCSPRSGDLSVYWYQQSLDQGLQFLIQYYNGEERAKGNILERFSAQQFPDLHSELNLSSLELGDSALYFCASSVLAGTDTQYFGPGTRLTVL.